This record covers a single T cell receptor (beta chain). These data originate in a study of T cells in tuberculosis. Study details: PBMC were archived before or within 7 days of starting treatment.

The CDR3 loop spans 14 amino acids. From germline, CDR1 is SNHLY and CDR2 FYNNEI. J lost 2 bases, V lost 6 bases, and 3 bases had no gene match. Time point reported: new active TB diagnosis, blood taken before or within 7 days of starting treatment. Repertoires were generated with immunoSEQ multiplex PCR, while TCRdb's copy carries only in-frame clones and drops some. The sample records 25,000 to 40,000 clones, nearly 90% being singletons. This clonotype was sampled from an adult with tuberculosis. The rearrangement joins TRBV2 to TRBJ1-5, with 8 positions matching TRBD1. The sample here was PBMCs, taken at tuberculosis diagnosis. CDR3 loop: CASRPGQGNQPQHF. As DNA, the CDR3 is TGTGCCAGCAGGCCGGGACAGGGCAATCAGCCCCAGCATTTT.